This paragraph reports one T cell receptor (beta chain). The antigen remains undetermined. This specimen belongs to a study of T cell responses to AZD1222 COVID-19 vaccine. The table came from immunoSEQ multiplex PCR; TCRdb's copy has only in-frame clones and leaves some out. Of 20,000 to 30,000 clones detected, roughly 84% appear once; the ten largest clones hold around a third. Trimming cost V 1 base and J 3 bases, with 7 bases left between them. The CDR3 runs 13 residues. CDR1 and CDR2 (germline): GTSNPN, SVGIG (reference sequence). Findings and caveats of the study: It was only after the peak T cell response that any repertoires were sampled. Across spike, vaccine-associated CD4 TCRs were found, dominant at 160-218 and 743-854. Donors skewed white British and female; clonal diversity was possibly underestimated.

This receptor was taken from an adult who received the AZD1222 COVID-19 vaccine. The chain couples TRBV30 to TRBJ2-1; D not resolved. This specimen consisted of peripheral blood, obtained 28 days after the second AZD1222 dose. The DNA of the CDR3 is TGTGCCTGGAGTGAAGGCTACTACAATGAGCAGTTCTTC. It translates to CAWSEGYYNEQFF.